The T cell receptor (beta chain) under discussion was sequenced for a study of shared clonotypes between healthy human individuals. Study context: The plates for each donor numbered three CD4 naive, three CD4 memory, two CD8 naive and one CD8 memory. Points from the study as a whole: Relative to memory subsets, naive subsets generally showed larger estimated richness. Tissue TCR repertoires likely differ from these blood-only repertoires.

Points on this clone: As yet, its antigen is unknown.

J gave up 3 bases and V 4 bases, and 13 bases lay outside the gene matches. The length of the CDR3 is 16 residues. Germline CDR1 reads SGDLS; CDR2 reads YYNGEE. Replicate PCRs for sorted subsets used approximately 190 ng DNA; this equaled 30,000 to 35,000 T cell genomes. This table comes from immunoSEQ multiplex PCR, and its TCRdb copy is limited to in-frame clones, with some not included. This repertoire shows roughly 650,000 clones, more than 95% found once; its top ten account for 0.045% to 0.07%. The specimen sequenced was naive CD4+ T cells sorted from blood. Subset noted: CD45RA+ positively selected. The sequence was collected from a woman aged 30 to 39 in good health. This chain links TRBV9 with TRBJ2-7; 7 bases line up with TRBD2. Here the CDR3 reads CASSPGGSPKVYEQYF. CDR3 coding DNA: TGTGCCAGCAGCCCTGGCGGGAGTCCAAAAGTCTACGAGCAGTACTTC.